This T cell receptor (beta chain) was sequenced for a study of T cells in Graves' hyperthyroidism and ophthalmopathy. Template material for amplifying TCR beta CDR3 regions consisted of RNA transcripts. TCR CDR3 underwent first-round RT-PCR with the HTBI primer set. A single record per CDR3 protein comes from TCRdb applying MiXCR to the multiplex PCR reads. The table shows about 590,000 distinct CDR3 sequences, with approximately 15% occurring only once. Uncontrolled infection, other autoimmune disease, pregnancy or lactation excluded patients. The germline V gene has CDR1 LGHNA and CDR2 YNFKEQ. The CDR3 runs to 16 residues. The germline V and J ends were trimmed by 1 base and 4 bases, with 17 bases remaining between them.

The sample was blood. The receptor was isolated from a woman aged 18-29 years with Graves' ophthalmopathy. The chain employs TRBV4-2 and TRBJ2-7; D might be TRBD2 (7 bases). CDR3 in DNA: TGTGCCAGCAGCCAAGGGGAGGGGGTGGCTTCTTACGAGCAGTACTTC. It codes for CASSQGEGVASYEQYF.